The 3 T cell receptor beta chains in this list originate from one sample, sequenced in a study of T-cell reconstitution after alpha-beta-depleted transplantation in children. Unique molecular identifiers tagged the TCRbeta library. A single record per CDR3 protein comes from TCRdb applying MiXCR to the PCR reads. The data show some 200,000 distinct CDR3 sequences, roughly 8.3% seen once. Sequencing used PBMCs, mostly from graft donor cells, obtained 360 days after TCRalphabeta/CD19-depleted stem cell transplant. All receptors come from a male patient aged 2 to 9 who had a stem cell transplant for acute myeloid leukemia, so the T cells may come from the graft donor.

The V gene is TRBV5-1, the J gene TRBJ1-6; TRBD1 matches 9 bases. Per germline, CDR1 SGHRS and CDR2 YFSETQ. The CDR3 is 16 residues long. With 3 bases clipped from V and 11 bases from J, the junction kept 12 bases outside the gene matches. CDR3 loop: CASSSTSGTGLPPLHF. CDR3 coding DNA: TGCGCCAGCAGCTCGACCTCCGGGACAGGGTTACCACCCCTCCACTTT.

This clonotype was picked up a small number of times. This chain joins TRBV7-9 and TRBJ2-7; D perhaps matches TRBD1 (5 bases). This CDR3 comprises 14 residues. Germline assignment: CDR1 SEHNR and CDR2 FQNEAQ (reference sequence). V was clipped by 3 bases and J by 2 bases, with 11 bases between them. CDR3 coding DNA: TGTGCCAGCAGCTTCCAGGGTAAAGCCTACGAGCAGTACTTC. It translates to CASSFQGKAYEQYF.

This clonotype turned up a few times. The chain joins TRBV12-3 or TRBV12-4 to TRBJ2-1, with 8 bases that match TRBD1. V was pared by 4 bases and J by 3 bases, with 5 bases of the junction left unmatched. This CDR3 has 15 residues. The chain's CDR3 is CASSSGQEYYNEQFF. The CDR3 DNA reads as TGTGCCAGCAGTTCGGGACAGGAGTACTACAATGAGCAGTTCTTC.